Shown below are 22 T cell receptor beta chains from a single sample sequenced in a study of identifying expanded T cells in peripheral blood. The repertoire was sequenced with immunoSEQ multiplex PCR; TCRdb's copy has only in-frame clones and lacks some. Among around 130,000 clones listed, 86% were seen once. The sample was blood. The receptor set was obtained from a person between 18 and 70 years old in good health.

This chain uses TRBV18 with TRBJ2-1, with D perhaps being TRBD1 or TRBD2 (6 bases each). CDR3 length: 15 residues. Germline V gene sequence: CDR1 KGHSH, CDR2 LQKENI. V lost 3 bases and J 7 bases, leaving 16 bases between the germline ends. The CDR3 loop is CASSPLALGGNEQFF. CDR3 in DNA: TGTGCCAGCTCACCCCTAGCGTTAGGGGGGAATGAGCAGTTCTTC.

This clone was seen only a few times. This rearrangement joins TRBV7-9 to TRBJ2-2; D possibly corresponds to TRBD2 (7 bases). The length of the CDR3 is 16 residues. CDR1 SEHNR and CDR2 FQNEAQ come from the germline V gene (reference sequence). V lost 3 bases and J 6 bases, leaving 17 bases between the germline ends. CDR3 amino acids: CASSFPLGEGAGELFF. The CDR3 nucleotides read TGTGCCAGCAGCTTCCCTCTAGGGGAGGGGGCCGGGGAGCTGTTTTTT. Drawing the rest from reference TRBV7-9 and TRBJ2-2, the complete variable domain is DTGVSQNPRHKITKRGQNVTFRCDPISEHNRLYWYRQTLGQGPEFLTYFQNEAQLEKSRLLSDRFSAERPKGSFSTLEIQRTEQGDSAMYLCASSFPLGEGAGELFFGEGSRLTVL.

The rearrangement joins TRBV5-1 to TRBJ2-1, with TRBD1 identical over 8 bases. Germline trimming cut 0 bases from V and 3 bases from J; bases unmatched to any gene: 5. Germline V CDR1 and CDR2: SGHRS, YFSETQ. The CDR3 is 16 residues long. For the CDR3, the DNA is TGCGCCAGCAGCTTGGATACAGGGGGGTACTACAATGAGCAGTTCTTC. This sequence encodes CASSLDTGGYYNEQFF.

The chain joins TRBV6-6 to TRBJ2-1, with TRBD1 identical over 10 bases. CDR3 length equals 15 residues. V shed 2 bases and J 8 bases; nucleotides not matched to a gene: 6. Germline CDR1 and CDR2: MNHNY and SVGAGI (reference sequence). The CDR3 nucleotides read TGTGCCAGCAGTTACGGCGGACAGGGGGGCTATGAGCAGTTCTTC. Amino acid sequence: CASSYGGQGGYEQFF.

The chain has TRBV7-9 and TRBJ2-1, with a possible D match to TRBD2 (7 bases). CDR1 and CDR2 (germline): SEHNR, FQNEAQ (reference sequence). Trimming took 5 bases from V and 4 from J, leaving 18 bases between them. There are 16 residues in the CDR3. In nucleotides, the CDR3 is TGTGCCAGCAGCACCCTACGAGGGGGGGCATACAATGAGCAGTTCTTC. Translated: CASSTLRGGAYNEQFF.

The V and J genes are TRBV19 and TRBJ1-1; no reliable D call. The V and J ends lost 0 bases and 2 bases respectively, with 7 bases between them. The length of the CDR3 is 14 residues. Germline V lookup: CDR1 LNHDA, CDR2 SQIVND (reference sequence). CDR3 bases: TGTGCCAGTAGTATAGATCTCCGAAACACTGAAGCTTTCTTT. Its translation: CASSIDLRNTEAFF. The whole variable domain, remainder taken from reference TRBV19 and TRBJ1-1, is DGGITQSPKYLFRKEGQNVTLSCEQNLNHDAMYWYRQDPGQGLRLIYYSQIVNDFQKGDIAEGYSVSREKKESFPLTVTSAQKNPTAFYLCASSIDLRNTEAFFGQGTRLTVV.

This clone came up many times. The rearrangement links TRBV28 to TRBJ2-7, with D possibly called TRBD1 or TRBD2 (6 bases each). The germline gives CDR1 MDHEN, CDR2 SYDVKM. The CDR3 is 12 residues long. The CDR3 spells CAIRGVAYEQYF. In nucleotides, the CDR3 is TGTGCGATAAGGGGGGTCGCCTACGAGCAGTACTTC.

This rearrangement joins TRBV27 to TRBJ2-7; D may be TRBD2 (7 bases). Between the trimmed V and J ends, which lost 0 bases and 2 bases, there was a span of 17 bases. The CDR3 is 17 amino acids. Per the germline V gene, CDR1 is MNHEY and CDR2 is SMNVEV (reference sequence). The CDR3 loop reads CASSLSRGAGETYEQYF. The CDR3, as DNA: TGTGCCAGCAGTTTATCCCGGGGGGCAGGCGAAACCTACGAGCAGTACTTC.

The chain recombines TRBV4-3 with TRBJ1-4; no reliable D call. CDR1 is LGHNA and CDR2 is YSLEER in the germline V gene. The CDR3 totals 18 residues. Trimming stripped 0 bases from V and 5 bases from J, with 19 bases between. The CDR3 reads CASSQENSLRIENEKLFF. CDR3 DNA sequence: TGCGCCAGCAGCCAAGAGAATTCCCTACGGATTGAGAATGAAAAACTGTTTTTT.

CDR3: CASSPRGNSYEQYF. Here the CDR3 DNA reads TGTGCCAGCAGCCCCCGGGGGAACTCCTACGAGCAGTACTTC. The rearrangement joins TRBV7-2 to TRBJ2-7; maybe TRBD2 (6 bases). The germline gives CDR1 SGHTA, CDR2 FQGNSA. This CDR3 is 14 amino acids long. Trimming took off 5 bases at V and 0 bases at J, with 11 bases between the two ends.

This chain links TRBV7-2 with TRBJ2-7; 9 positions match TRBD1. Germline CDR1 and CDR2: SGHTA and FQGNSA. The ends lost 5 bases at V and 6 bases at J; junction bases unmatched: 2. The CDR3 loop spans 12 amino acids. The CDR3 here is CASSRTGVEQYF. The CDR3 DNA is TGTGCCAGCAGCCGGACAGGGGTCGAGCAGTACTTC. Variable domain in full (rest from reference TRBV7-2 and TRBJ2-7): GAGVSQSPSNKVTEKGKDVELRCDPISGHTALYWYRQSLGQGLEFLIYFQGNSAPDKSGLPSDRFSAERTGGSVSTLTIQRTQQEDSAVYLCASSRTGVEQYFGPGTRLTVT.

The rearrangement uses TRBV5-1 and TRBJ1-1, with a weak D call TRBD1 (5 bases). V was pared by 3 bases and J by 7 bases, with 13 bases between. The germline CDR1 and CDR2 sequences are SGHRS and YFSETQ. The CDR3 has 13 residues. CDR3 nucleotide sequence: TGCGCCAGCAGCTCTACCGAGGGACGTGAAGCTTTCTTT. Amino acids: CASSSTEGREAFF.

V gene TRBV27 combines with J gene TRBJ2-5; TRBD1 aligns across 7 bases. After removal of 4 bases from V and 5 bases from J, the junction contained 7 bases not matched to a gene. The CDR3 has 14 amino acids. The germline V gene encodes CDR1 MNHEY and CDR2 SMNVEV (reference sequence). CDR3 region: CASSSGQRRETQYF. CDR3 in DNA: TGTGCCAGCAGTTCGGGACAGCGTCGGGAGACCCAGTACTTC.

The CDR3 is CASSATTDTQYF. CDR3 nucleotide sequence: TGCGCCAGCAGCGCCACCACAGATACGCAGTATTTT. The rearrangement uses TRBV5-1 and TRBJ2-3; D is unclear. Per germline, CDR1 SGHRS and CDR2 YFSETQ. V lost 4 bases, J lost 2 bases, and 5 bases lay in between. CDR3 length: 12 amino acids.

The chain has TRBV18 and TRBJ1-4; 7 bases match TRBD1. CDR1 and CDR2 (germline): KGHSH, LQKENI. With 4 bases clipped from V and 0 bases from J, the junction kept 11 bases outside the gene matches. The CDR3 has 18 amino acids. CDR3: CASSLTQGPGATNEKLFF. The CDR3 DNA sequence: TGTGCCAGCTCACTCACACAGGGGCCGGGAGCAACTAATGAAAAACTGTTTTTT.

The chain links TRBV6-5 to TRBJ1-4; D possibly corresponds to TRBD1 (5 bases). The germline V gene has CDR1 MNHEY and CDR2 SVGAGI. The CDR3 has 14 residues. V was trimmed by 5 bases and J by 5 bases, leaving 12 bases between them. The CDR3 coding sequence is TGTGCCAGCAGTCAGCAGGGTTGGAATGAAAAACTGTTTTTT. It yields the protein CASSQQGWNEKLFF.

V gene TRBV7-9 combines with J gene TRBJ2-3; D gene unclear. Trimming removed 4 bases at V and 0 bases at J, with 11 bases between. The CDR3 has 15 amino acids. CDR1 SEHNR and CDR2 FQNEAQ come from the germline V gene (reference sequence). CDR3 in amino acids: CASSYGTQSTDTQYF. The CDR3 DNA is TGTGCCAGCAGCTATGGCACCCAGAGCACAGATACGCAGTATTTT.

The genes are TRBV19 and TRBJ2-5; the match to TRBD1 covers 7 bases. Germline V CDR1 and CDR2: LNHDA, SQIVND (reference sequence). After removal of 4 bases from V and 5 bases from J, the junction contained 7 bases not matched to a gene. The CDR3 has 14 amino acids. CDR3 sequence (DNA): TGTGCCAGTAGTACGACAGGGCCAGGGGAGACCCAGTACTTC. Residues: CASSTTGPGETQYF.

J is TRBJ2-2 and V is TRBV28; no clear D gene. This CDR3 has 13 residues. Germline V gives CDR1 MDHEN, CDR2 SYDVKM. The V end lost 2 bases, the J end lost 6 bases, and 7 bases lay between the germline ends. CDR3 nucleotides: TGTGCCAGCAGTTTACATGGGGCCGGGGAGCTGTTTTTT. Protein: CASSLHGAGELFF.

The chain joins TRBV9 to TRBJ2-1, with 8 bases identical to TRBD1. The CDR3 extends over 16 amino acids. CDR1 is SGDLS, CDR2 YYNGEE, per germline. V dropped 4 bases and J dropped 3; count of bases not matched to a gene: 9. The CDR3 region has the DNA TGTGCCAGCAGCCCACGGACAGGGTCCATCTACAATGAGCAGTTCTTC. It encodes CASSPRTGSIYNEQFF.

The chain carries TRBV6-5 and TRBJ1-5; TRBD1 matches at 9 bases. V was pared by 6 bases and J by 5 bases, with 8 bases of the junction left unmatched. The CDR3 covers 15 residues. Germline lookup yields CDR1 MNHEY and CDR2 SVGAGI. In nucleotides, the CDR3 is TGTGCCAGCAGCGCCGGGACAGGGAGTTATCAGCCCCAGCATTTT. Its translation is CASSAGTGSYQPQHF.

The CDR3 nucleotides are TGTGCCAGTAGTGGGACAGGTTTCTCTGGGGCCAACGTCCTGACTTTC. This codes for CASSGTGFSGANVLTF. This chain joins TRBV19 and TRBJ2-6; TRBD1 matches 8 bases. From germline, CDR1 is LNHDA and CDR2 SQIVND (reference sequence). The length of the CDR3 is 16 residues. The V and J ends lost 5 bases and 0 bases, in that order; junction bases with no gene match: 3. The whole variable domain, remainder taken from reference TRBV19 and TRBJ2-6, is DGGITQSPKYLFRKEGQNVTLSCEQNLNHDAMYWYRQDPGQGLRLIYYSQIVNDFQKGDIAEGYSVSREKKESFPLTVTSAQKNPTAFYLCASSGTGFSGANVLTFGAGSRLTVL.